The 30 T cell receptor beta chains given below trace back to one sample, sequenced in a study of radiotherapy plus CTLA-4 blockade in lung cancer. Sequenced by immunoSEQ multiplex PCR; TCRdb stores in-frame clones only, minus some. Of under 65,000 clones in the sample, roughly 79% were seen once. The sequences come from peripheral blood, collected from a patient treated with radiotherapy plus ipilimumab. The receptors here all came from a human donor with non-small cell lung cancer whose response to radiotherapy plus ipilimumab could not be evaluated.

The rearrangement links TRBV15 to TRBJ1-2; 7 bases line up with TRBD1. Germline trimming cut 4 bases from V and 7 bases from J; bases unmatched to any gene: 6. The CDR3 covers 13 residues. CDR1 is LNHNV, CDR2 YYDKDF, per germline (reference sequence). CDR3 coding DNA: TGTGCCACCAGCACAGGGGGAGGACTTGGCTACACCTTC. Translated, it gives CATSTGGGLGYTF.

The chain links TRBV7-7 to TRBJ2-5; TRBD2 might be the D (7 bases). Looked up from germline, CDR1 is SSHAT and CDR2 is FNYEAQ (reference sequence). V gave up 5 bases and J gave up 4 bases, with 20 bases separating them. CDR3 length equals 16 residues. CDR3 sequence reads: CASSPMAGGPRETQYF. The DNA for the CDR3 is TGTGCCAGCAGCCCTATGGCCGGGGGGCCGCGAGAGACCCAGTACTTC.

The genes are TRBV7-9 and TRBJ1-1; 9 nucleotides match TRBD1. The length of the CDR3 is 14 residues. V gave up 4 bases and J gave up 6 bases; unmatched junction bases: 6. Germline assignment: CDR1 SEHNR and CDR2 FQNEAQ (reference sequence). The CDR3 spells CASSSNRGQSEAFF. DNA of the CDR3: TGTGCCAGCAGCTCGAACAGGGGGCAGTCTGAAGCTTTCTTT.

This chain joins TRBV7-2 and TRBJ1-5, with TRBD1 matching 7 bases. Germline V CDR1 and CDR2: SGHTA, FQGNSA. This CDR3 is 14 amino acids long. Trimming removed 0 bases from V and 4 bases from J; junction bases left unmatched: 0. The CDR3 nucleotides are TGTGCCAGCAGCTTAGCGACAGGGAATCAGCCCCAGCATTTT. It encodes CASSLATGNQPQHF.

The chain employs TRBV10-1 and TRBJ2-3, with 8 bases identical to TRBD2. V was pared by 5 bases and J by 2 bases, with 9 bases of the junction left unmatched. The CDR3 extends over 16 amino acids. In germline, CDR1 is WNHNN, CDR2 SYGVQD (reference sequence). Written as DNA, the CDR3 is TGCGCCAGCAGTCCTCTGGCGGGAGGACTCACAGATACGCAGTATTTT. Its translation is CASSPLAGGLTDTQYF.

The chain combines TRBV27 with TRBJ2-1, with D perhaps TRBD2 (5 bases). Between the trimmed V and J ends, which lost 6 bases and 3 bases, there was a span of 18 bases. The germline gives CDR1 MNHEY, CDR2 SMNVEV (reference sequence). The CDR3 loop spans 16 amino acids. CDR3: CASRGPAGRGYNEQFF. The CDR3 coding sequence is TGTGCCAGCAGGGGCCCGGCGGGCCGAGGCTACAATGAGCAGTTCTTC.

The chain links TRBV5-5 to TRBJ2-7; D is perhaps TRBD1 (6 bases). Trimming took 0 bases from V and 2 from J, leaving 12 bases between them. Germline CDR1 is SGHKS and CDR2 is YYEKEE (reference sequence). The CDR3 runs 15 residues. The CDR3: CASSLGPQGPYEQYF. The CDR3 DNA reads as TGTGCCAGCAGCTTGGGCCCCCAGGGGCCCTACGAGCAGTACTTC.

The V and J genes are TRBV5-4 and TRBJ1-1, with TRBD1 identical over 9 bases. Germline trimming cut 1 base from V and 3 bases from J; bases unmatched to any gene: 1. The CDR3 length is 14 residues. The germline gives CDR1 SGHNT, CDR2 YYREEE (reference sequence). For the CDR3, the DNA is TGTGCCAGCAGCTTGTGGACAGGGGACACTGAAGCTTTCTTT. This translates into CASSLWTGDTEAFF.

The chain carries TRBV4-1 and TRBJ2-5; 9 bases agree with TRBD1. V shed 1 base and J 5 bases; nucleotides not matched to a gene: 8. This CDR3 spans 16 amino acids. Per the germline V gene, CDR1 is MGHRA and CDR2 is YSYEKL. The CDR3 bases are TGCGCCAGCAGCCAAGGGACAGGGGCCGGGTGGGAGACCCAGTACTTC. This translates into CASSQGTGAGWETQYF.

The gene calls are TRBV5-8 and TRBJ2-3; D not resolved. In germline, CDR1 is SGHTS, CDR2 YDEGEE. Trimming shortened V by 2 bases and J by 1 base, and 11 bases separated the two germline ends. The CDR3 sequence is 15 residues long. CDR3 amino acids: CASSLLQRGTDTQYF. In nucleotides, the CDR3 is TGTGCCAGCAGCTTATTGCAACGCGGCACAGATACGCAGTATTTT.

This clone was counted between two and nine times. This CDR3 reads CASSQGGVTDTQYF. In DNA, the CDR3 is TGTGCCAGCAGCCAGGGGGGAGTAACAGATACGCAGTATTTT. This chain uses TRBV2 with TRBJ2-3; possibly TRBD1 for D (7 bases). V was clipped by 6 bases and J by 3 bases, with 13 bases between them. This CDR3 spans 14 amino acids. CDR1 and CDR2 (germline): SNHLY, FYNNEI.

This clone counts as medium-sized. The genes are TRBV27 and TRBJ1-2; 7 nucleotides line up with TRBD1. This CDR3 region has 14 residues. CDR1 MNHEY and CDR2 SMNVEV come from the germline V gene (reference sequence). Unmatched junction bases numbered 4, after V lost 2 bases and J lost 4 bases. The CDR3 here is CASSLKGGGYGYTF. CDR3 coding DNA: TGTGCCAGCAGTTTAAAAGGGGGCGGCTATGGCTACACCTTC.

The V gene is TRBV28, the J gene TRBJ1-2, with TRBD1 matching over 10 bases. This CDR3 is 17 amino acids long. V dropped 8 bases and J dropped 2; count of bases not matched to a gene: 14. Germline V lookup: CDR1 MDHEN, CDR2 SYDVKM. DNA of the CDR3: TGTGCCAGCGGATCAACCGGGACAGGGGCGAGGAACTATGGCTACACCTTC. This translates into CASGSTGTGARNYGYTF.

The chain carries TRBV30 and TRBJ2-3; D is perhaps TRBD1 (5 bases). Deletions cut 0 bases from V and 5 bases from J, with 9 bases between. CDR1 and CDR2 (germline): GTSNPN, SVGIG (reference sequence). This CDR3 region has 13 residues. CDR3 residues: CAWSVLREDTQYF. The CDR3 DNA reads TGTGCCTGGAGTGTACTCAGGGAAGATACGCAGTATTTT.

This clone was found a few times. The V and J genes are TRBV5-6 and TRBJ2-2; TRBD1 might be the D (6 bases). The CDR3 has 14 amino acids. V was clipped by 6 bases and J by 6 bases, with 15 bases between them. Germline V gene data show CDR1 as SGHDT and CDR2 as YYEEEE. This CDR3 is CASTRDRLPGELFF. CDR3 sequence (DNA): TGTGCCAGCACCCGCGACAGGCTCCCCGGGGAGCTGTTTTTT.

The genes are TRBV5-4 and TRBJ2-5, with a tentative D call TRBD2 (6 bases). The germline gives CDR1 SGHNT, CDR2 YYREEE (reference sequence). Trimming cost V 1 base and J 5 bases, with 9 bases left between them. The CDR3 runs 13 residues. CDR3 nucleotides: TGTGCCAGCAGCTTGAAAGGGAGGGAGACCCAGTACTTC. Encoded protein: CASSLKGRETQYF.

As to this clone: One junction end does not reproduce the germline sequence, and a read error may be involved. Additional DNA sequences in this sample encode the identical CDR3. CDR3 DNA: TGCGCCAGCTCACCCGTTAACAATGTGAACACTGAAGCTTTCTTT. This translates into CASSPVNNVNTEAFF. This chain links TRBV18 with TRBJ1-1; D not resolved. The CDR3 totals 15 residues. Germline V gene lookup returns CDR1 KGHSH and CDR2 LQKENI.

The rearrangement joins TRBV7-2 to TRBJ1-3; TRBD1 is a possible D gene (5 bases). Germline assignment: CDR1 SGHTA and CDR2 FQGNSA. The CDR3 consists of 17 residues. V was trimmed by 2 bases and J by 0 bases, leaving 14 bases between them. The CDR3: CASSLRLQGLSGNTIYF. CDR3 sequence (DNA): TGTGCCAGCAGCTTAAGGTTGCAGGGCCTCTCTGGAAACACCATATATTTT. The full variable domain, completed using reference TRBV7-2 and TRBJ1-3, is GAGVSQSPSNKVTEKGKDVELRCDPISGHTALYWYRQSLGQGLEFLIYFQGNSAPDKSGLPSDRFSAERTGGSVSTLTIQRTQQEDSAVYLCASSLRLQGLSGNTIYFGEGSWLTVV.

V gene TRBV5-1 combines with J gene TRBJ2-7; 10 nucleotides line up with TRBD2. Unmatched junction bases numbered 0, after V lost 0 bases and J lost 3 bases. CDR1 and CDR2 from the germline V gene are SGHRS and YFSETQ. The CDR3 is made up of 14 amino acids. Here the CDR3 DNA reads TGCGCCAGCAGCTTGGGGACTAGCGGCTACGAGCAGTACTTC. Its translation is CASSLGTSGYEQYF.

The table lists this clone with a count of one. V is TRBV7-2 and J is TRBJ2-1, with 8 bases matching TRBD2. V lost 5 bases, J lost 1 base, and 7 bases stayed unmatched. Germline CDR1 and CDR2: SGHTA and FQGNSA. CDR3 length: 16 amino acids. The CDR3 coding sequence is TGTGCCAGCAGCCTAATCGGGGGGGGGTCCTACAATGAGCAGTTCTTC. Amino acids: CASSLIGGGSYNEQFF. The full variable domain, rest sourced from reference TRBV7-2 and TRBJ2-1, is GAGVSQSPSNKVTEKGKDVELRCDPISGHTALYWYRQSLGQGLEFLIYFQGNSAPDKSGLPSDRFSAERTGGSVSTLTIQRTQQEDSAVYLCASSLIGGGSYNEQFFGPGTRLTVL.

V and J are TRBV5-1 and TRBJ2-2, with TRBD2 as a possible D gene (5 bases). V lost 1 base to trimming and J lost 2 bases, with 21 bases between them. The CDR3 covers 19 residues. Germline V CDR1 and CDR2: SGHRS, YFSETQ. The DNA of the CDR3 is TGCGCCAGCAGCTTGTGGTGGGAGACACTTGGTCAAAACACCGGGGAGCTGTTTTTT. Its translation: CASSLWWETLGQNTGELFF.

V is TRBV7-2 and J is TRBJ1-2, with D tentatively TRBD1 (5 bases). The V and J ends lost 6 bases and 2 bases respectively, with 13 bases between them. The CDR3 consists of 14 residues. Germline V gene data show CDR1 as SGHTA and CDR2 as FQGNSA. The CDR3 DNA reads as TGTGCCAGCAGACCCAGCAGGGAAAACTATGGCTACACCTTC. Translating gives CASRPSRENYGYTF. Using reference TRBV7-2 and TRBJ1-2 for the parts outside the CDR3, the full variable domain is GAGVSQSPSNKVTEKGKDVELRCDPISGHTALYWYRQSLGQGLEFLIYFQGNSAPDKSGLPSDRFSAERTGGSVSTLTIQRTQQEDSAVYLCASRPSRENYGYTFGSGTRLTVV.

The chain recombines TRBV6-5 with TRBJ1-6; TRBD1 aligns across 9 bases. The CDR3 has 15 amino acids. J was trimmed by 4 bases and V by 7 bases; bases with no gene match: 5. The germline V gene encodes CDR1 MNHEY and CDR2 SVGAGI. CDR3 DNA: TGTGCCAGCACTATGGGGACAGGGTATAATTCACCCCTCCACTTT. It codes for CASTMGTGYNSPLHF.

This clone was seen a single time. The J gene is TRBJ1-6, the V gene TRBV12-2; TRBD1 reflects the table's D call only, with no check against the DNA. TRBV12-2 is labeled a pseudogene. This CDR3 is 11 amino acids long. The CDR3 nucleotides are TGTGCAAGTCTTTTGGGCTCACCCCTCCACTTT. Translating it yields CASLLGSPLHF.

This clone was found a few times. CDR3 DNA sequence: TGTGCCAGCAGTGACGGACAGGGTACCCCCCCACATCAGCCCCAGCATTTT. It translates to CASSDGQGTPPHQPQHF. The chain employs TRBV25-1 and TRBJ1-5; TRBD1 matches 8 bases. The CDR3 loop spans 17 amino acids. The trim removed 3 bases at V and 5 bases at J, leaving 12 bases unmatched. Germline V lookup: CDR1 MGHDK, CDR2 SYGVNS.

Here the CDR3 reads CASSWRQGADEKLFF. CDR3 DNA sequence: TGTGCCAGCAGCTGGAGACAGGGGGCGGATGAAAAACTGTTTTTT. The J gene is TRBJ1-4, the V gene TRBV7-2; 10 positions agree with TRBD1. J lost 6 bases, V lost 4 bases, and 5 bases had no gene match. The CDR3 extends over 15 amino acids. Germline CDR1 is SGHTA and CDR2 is FQGNSA.

Written as DNA, the CDR3 is TGTGCCAGCAGCCCAGGACAGGGGGCGGTGGCTGGGGCCAACGTCCTGACTTTC. It encodes CASSPGQGAVAGANVLTF. The chain employs TRBV7-9 and TRBJ2-6, with 11 bases lining up with TRBD1. The CDR3 consists of 18 residues. Germline V gene sequence: CDR1 SEHNR, CDR2 FQNEAQ (reference sequence). J gave up 2 bases and V 5 bases, and 8 bases lay outside the gene matches.

This clone was detected only a few times. This sequence joins TRBV5-1 and TRBJ1-1, with D possibly TRBD1 on 5 matching bases. V was cut by 7 bases and J by 0 bases, with 13 bases left in between. Germline lookup yields CDR1 SGHRS and CDR2 YFSETQ. The CDR3 is made up of 14 amino acids. The DNA for the CDR3 is TGCGCCAGCGGGCCCTCGACAGTGAACACTGAAGCTTTCTTT. Translation gives CASGPSTVNTEAFF.

Points on this clone: The germline gene is not matched at one end of the junction; a read error may be the cause. This chain uses TRBV6-5 with TRBJ2-4; 9 bases line up with TRBD2. In germline, CDR1 is MNHEY, CDR2 SVGAGI. The CDR3 totals 15 residues. CDR3 nucleotides: TGTGCCAGCAGTTACGCCCCGACTGAGCGGGAGGCTCAGTCCTTC. This codes for CASSYAPTEREAQSF.

The chain carries TRBV5-1 and TRBJ2-7; a weak D match, TRBD1 (6 bases). The germline V gene encodes CDR1 SGHRS and CDR2 YFSETQ. The ends were cut back, 4 bases at V and 1 base at J, with 12 bases in the middle. The CDR3 is 14 amino acids. The CDR3 here is CASSPNRESYEQYF. CDR3 nucleotide sequence: TGCGCCAGCAGCCCGAACAGGGAGTCCTACGAGCAGTACTTC.